This T cell receptor (beta chain) appears in the sequencing data of a study of cytotoxic CD8 clonotypes in ibrutinib-treated CLL. Across the study: The patients, some eleven relapsed/refractory and approximately 16 treatment-naive, included around 18 who were IGHV unmutated. Patients attained approximately 24 partial and 2 complete responses; at median around 5.5 years, approximately 14 remained remitted while about twelve progressed.

TCRdb's table, derived via immunoSEQ multiplex PCR, lists solely in-frame clones and lacks some. The profile shows hundreds of thousands of clones, under 75% of them singletons. V lost 5 bases and J lost 3, with 13 bases in between. CDR1 is MGHDK, CDR2 SYGVNS, per germline. The CDR3 loop spans 14 amino acids. This clone was picked up a small number of times. The antigen remains unidentified. Study results and limitations: The study found clonality rose at ibrutinib response, then fell toward baseline at progression.

This sequence joins TRBV25-1 and TRBJ2-5; no clear D. The material was PBMCs, obtained after 24 months of ibrutinib treatment. The origin of this receptor is a human donor with chronic lymphocytic leukemia. The CDR3 DNA reads TGTGCCAGCAGTAACGAGTCCCCCAAAGAGACCCAGTACTTC. Translation: CASSNESPKETQYF.